This T cell receptor (beta chain) was sequenced in a study of T cells expressing NK-cell markers. Study at large: Repertoire data for TCR beta were derived from sorted T cells (CD3+CD56+NKG2C+, CD3+CD56+NKG2C- and CD3+CD56-NKG2C+). Eight donors were sequenced, seven testing HCMV-seropositive and one testing seronegative. Study-wide results and limits: Whether expanded NKG2C+ T cell clones were HCMV specific stayed uncertain.

Germline-derived CDR1 and CDR2 are DFQATT and SNEGSKA (reference sequence). This CDR3 has 15 residues. Comments on this clonotype: Its antigen is still unknown.

TCRdb reprocessed the 5' RACE reads, keeping one entry per CDR3 protein, no DNA. Its table lists 200,000 to 300,000 distinct CDR3 sequences. The sequenced sample was blood T cells: a sorted CD56 or NKG2C T cell subset, CD4+ or CD8+ T cells, or bulk PBMC T cells (not recorded which). The chain combines TRBV20-1 with TRBJ2-3; TCRdb designates TRBD1, a call that cannot be tested without DNA. The source is a man aged 18 to 30 in good health. The CDR3: CSAHPPGTVTDTQYF.